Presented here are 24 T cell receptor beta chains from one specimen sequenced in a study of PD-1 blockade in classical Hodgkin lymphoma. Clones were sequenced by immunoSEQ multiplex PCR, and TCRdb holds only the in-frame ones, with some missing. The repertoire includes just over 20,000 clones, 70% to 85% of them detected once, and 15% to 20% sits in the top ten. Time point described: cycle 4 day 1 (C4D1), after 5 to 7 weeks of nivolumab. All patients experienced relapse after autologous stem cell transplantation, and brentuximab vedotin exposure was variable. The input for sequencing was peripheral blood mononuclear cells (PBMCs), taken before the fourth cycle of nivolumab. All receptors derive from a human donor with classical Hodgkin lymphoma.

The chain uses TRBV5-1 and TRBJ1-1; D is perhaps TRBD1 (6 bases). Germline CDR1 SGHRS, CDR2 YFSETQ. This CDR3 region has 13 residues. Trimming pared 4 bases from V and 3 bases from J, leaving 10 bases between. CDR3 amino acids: CASSGGRDTEAFF. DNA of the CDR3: TGCGCCAGCAGCGGGGGGCGAGACACTGAAGCTTTCTTT.

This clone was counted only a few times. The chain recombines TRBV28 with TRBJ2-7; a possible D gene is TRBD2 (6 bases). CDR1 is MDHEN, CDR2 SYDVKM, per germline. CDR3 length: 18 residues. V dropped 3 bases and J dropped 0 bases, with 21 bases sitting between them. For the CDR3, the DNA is TGTGCCAGCAGTTTTAGGAGGGCAGTCCTCACCAGCTCCTACGAGCAGTACTTC. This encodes CASSFRRAVLTSSYEQYF.

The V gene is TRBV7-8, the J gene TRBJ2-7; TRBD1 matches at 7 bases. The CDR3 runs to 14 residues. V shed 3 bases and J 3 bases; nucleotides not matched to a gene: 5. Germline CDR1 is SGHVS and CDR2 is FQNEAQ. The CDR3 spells CASSFRDRDYEQYF. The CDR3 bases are TGTGCCAGCAGCTTCAGGGACAGAGACTACGAGCAGTACTTC. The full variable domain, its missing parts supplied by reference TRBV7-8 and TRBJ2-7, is GAGVSQSPRYKVAKRGQDVALRCDPISGHVSLFWYQQALGQGPEFLTYFQNEAQLDKSGLPSDRFFAERPEGSVSTLKIQRTQQEDSAVYLCASSFRDRDYEQYFGPGTRLTVT.

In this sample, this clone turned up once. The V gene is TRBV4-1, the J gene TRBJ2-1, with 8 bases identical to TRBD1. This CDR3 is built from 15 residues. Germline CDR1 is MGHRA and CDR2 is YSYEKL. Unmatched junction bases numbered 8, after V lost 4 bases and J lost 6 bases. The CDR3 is CASSRQDREGNEQFF. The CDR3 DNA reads TGCGCCAGCAGCCGGCAGGACAGGGAAGGCAATGAGCAGTTCTTC.

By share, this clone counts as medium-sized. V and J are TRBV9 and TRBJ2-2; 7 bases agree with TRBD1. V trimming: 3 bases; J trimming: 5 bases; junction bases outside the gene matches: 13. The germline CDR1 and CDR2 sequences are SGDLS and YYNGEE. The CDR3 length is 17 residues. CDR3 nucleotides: TGTGCCAGCAGCGGAGGGAAAGGACAGGACGCAACCGGGGAGCTGTTTTTT. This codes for CASSGGKGQDATGELFF.

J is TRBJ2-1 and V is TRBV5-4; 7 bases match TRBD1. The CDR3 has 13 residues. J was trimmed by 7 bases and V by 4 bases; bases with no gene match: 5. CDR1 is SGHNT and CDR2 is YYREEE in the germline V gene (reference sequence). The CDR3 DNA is TGTGCCAGCAGCCCGAAACAGGGGAATGAGCAGTTCTTC. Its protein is CASSPKQGNEQFF.

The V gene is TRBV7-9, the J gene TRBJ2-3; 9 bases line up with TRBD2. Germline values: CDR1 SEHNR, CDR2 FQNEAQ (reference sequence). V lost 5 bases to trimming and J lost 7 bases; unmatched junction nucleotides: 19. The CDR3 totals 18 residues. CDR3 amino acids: CASSLPGAGGPPSNTQYF. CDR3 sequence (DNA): TGTGCCAGCAGCCTCCCTGGGGCGGGAGGGCCCCCCTCAAATACGCAGTATTTT.

The CDR3 here is CASSYGQGGRSEQYF. The CDR3, as DNA: TGTGCCAGCAGTTATGGACAGGGCGGTCGATCCGAGCAGTACTTC. V gene TRBV6-6 combines with J gene TRBJ2-7; 8 nucleotides match TRBD1. V was pared by 3 bases and J by 6 bases, with 10 bases of the junction left unmatched. There are 15 residues in the CDR3. Germline V gene sequence: CDR1 MNHNY, CDR2 SVGAGI (reference sequence).

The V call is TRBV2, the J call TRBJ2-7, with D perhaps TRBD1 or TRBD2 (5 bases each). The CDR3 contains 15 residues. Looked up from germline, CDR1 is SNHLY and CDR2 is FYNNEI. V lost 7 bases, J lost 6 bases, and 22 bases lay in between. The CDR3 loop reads CASTGREGTPGEQYF. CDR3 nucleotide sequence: TGTGCCAGCACGGGGCGAGAGGGTACCCCCGGCGAGCAGTACTTC.

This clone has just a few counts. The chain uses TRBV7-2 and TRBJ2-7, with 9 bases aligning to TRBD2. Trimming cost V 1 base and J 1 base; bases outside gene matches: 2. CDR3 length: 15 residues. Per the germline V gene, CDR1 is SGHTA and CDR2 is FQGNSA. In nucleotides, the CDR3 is TGTGCCAGCAGCTTAGTAGCGGGAGAGTCCTACGAGCAGTACTTC. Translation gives CASSLVAGESYEQYF.

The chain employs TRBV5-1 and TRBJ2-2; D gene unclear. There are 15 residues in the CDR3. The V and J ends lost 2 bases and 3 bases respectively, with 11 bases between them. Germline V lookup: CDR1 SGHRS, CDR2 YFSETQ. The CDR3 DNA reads TGCGCCAGCAGCTTTCGAGAGTTGGACACCGGGGAGCTGTTTTTT. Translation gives CASSFRELDTGELFF.

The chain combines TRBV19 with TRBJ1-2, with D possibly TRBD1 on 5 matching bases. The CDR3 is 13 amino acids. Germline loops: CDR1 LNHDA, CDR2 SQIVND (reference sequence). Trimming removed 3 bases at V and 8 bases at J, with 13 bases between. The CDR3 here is CASSIQGTRGYTF. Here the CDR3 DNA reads TGTGCCAGTAGTATTCAAGGGACTAGGGGCTACACCTTC.

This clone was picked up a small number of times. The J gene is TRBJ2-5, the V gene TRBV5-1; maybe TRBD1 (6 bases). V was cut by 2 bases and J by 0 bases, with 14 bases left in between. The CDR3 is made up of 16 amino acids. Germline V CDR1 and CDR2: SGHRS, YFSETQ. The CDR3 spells CASSFGQKLYQETQYF. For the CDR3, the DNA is TGCGCCAGCAGCTTTGGACAGAAACTATACCAAGAGACCCAGTACTTC.

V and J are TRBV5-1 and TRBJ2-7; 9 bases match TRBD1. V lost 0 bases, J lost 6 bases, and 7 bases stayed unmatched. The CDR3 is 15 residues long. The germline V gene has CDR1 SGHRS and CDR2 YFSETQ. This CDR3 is CASSLAGTGNREQYF. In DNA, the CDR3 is TGCGCCAGCAGCTTGGCCGGGACAGGGAATCGCGAGCAGTACTTC.

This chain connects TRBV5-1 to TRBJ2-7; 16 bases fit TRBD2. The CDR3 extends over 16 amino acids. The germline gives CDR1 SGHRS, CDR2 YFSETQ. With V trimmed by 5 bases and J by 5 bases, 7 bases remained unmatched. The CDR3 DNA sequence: TGCGCCAGCAGTGGCGCCGGGACTAGCGGGAGGGACGAGCAGTACTTC. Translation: CASSGAGTSGRDEQYF.

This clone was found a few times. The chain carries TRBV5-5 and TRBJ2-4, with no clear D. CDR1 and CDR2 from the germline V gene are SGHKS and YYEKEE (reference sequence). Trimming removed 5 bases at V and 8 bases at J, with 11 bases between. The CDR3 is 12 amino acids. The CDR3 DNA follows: TGTGCCAGCAGTCGTGGTTCAGACATTCAGTACTTC. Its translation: CASSRGSDIQYF.

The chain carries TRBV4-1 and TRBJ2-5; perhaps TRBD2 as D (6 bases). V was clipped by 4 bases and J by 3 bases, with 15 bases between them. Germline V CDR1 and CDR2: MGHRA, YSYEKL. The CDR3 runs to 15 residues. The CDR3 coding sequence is TGCGCCAGCAGCCCGAGCAATAGGGAGGAAGAGACCCAGTACTTC. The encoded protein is CASSPSNREEETQYF.

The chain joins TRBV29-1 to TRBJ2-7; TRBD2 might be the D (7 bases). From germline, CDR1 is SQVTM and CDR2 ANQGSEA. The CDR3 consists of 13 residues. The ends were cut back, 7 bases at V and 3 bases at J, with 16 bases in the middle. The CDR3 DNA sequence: TGCAGCGCCGCACAGGGAGGGATCTACGAGCAGTACTTC. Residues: CSAAQGGIYEQYF.

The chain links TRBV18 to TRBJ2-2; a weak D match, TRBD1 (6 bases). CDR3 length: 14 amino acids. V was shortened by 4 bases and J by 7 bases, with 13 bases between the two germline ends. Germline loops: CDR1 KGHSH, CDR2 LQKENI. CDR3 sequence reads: CASSLDTGIGELFF. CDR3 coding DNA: TGTGCCAGCTCACTTGATACAGGGATCGGGGAGCTGTTTTTT.

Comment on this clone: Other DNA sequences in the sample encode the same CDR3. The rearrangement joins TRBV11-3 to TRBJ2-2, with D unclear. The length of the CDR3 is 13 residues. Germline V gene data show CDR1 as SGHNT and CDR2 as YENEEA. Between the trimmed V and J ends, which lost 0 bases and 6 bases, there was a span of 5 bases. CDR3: CASSLDSAGELFF. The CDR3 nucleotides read TGTGCCAGCAGCTTAGACAGCGCCGGGGAGCTGTTTTTT.

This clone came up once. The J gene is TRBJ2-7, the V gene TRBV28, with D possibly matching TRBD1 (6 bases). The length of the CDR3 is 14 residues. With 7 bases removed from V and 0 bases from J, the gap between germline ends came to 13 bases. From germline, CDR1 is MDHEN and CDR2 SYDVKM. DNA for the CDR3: TGTGCCAGCACTGACAGGCCGAGCTCCTACGAGCAGTACTTC. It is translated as CASTDRPSSYEQYF.

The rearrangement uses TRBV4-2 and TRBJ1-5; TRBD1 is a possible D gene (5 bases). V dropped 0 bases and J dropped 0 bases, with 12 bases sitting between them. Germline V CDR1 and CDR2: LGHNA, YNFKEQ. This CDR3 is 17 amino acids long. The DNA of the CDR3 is TGTGCCAGCAGCCAAGAGACTGGAGGGGTTAGCAATCAGCCCCAGCATTTT. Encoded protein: CASSQETGGVSNQPQHF.

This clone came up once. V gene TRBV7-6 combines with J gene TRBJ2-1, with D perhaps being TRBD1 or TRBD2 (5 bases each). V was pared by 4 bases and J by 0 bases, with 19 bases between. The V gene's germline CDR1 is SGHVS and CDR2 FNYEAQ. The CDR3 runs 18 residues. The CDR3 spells CASSSPPGTGSSYNEQFF. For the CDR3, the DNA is TGTGCCAGCAGCTCACCCCCCGGGACGGGCAGCTCCTACAATGAGCAGTTCTTC. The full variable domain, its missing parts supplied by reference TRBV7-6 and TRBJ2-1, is GAGVSQSPRYKVTKRGQDVALRCDPISGHVSLYWYRQALGQGPEFLTYFNYEAQQDKSGLPNDRFSAERPEGSISTLTIQRTEQRDSAMYRCASSSPPGTGSSYNEQFFGPGTRLTVL.

CDR3 bases: TGTGCCAGCAGTTACCTCAGGGGGCAGCGCACTGAAGCTTTCTTT. Encoded protein: CASSYLRGQRTEAFF. The gene calls are TRBV6-5 and TRBJ1-1, with 8 bases fitting TRBD1. Trimming at V came to 2 bases and at J to 4 bases, leaving 6 bases not matched to a gene. This CDR3 spans 15 amino acids. From germline, CDR1 is MNHEY and CDR2 SVGAGI.